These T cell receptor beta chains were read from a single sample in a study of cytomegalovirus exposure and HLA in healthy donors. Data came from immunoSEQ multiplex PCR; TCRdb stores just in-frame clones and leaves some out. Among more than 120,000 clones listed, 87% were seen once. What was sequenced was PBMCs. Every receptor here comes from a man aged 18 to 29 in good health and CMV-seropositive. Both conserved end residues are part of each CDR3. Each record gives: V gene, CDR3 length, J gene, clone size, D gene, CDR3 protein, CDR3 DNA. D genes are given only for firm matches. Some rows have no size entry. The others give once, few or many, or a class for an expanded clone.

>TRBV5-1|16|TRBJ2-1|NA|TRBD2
CASSLATSGGLNEQFF
TGCGCCAGCAGCTTGGCTACTAGCGGGGGACTCAATGAGCAGTTCTTC
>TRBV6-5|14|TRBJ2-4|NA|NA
CASREWRGQNIQYF
TGTGCCAGCCGGGAATGGAGGGGGCAAAACATTCAGTACTTC
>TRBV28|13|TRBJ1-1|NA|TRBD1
CASRPGTGTEAFF
TGTGCCAGCAGACCAGGGACAGGGACTGAAGCTTTCTTT
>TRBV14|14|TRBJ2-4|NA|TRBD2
CASSPGGARHIQYF
TGTGCCAGCAGCCCGGGGGGGGCAAGACACATTCAGTACTTC
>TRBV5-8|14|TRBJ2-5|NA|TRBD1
CASSSGQGGETQYF
TGTGCCAGCAGCTCCGGACAGGGAGGAGAGACCCAGTACTTC
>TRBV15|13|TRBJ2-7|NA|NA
CATSRSGTYEQYF
TGTGCCACCAGCAGATCCGGGACTTACGAGCAGTACTTC
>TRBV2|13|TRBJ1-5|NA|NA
CASRYRQDRPQHF
TGTGCCAGCAGGTACCGACAGGACCGGCCCCAGCATTTT
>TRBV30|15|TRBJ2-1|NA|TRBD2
CAWSAGTSGYNEQFF
TGTGCCTGGAGCGCCGGGACTAGCGGCTACAATGAGCAGTTCTTC
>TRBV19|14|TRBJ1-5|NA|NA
CASMEQYSNQPQHF
TGTGCCAGTATGGAGCAGTATAGCAATCAGCCCCAGCATTTT
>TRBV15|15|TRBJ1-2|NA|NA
CATSRVKGKGYGYTF
TGTGCCACCAGCAGAGTTAAGGGGAAGGGCTATGGCTACACCTTC
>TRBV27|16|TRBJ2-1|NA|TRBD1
CASSLVGTGRDNEQFF
TGTGCCAGCAGTTTAGTTGGGACAGGGCGCGACAATGAGCAGTTCTTC
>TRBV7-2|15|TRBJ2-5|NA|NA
CASSLGWGVQETQYF
TGTGCCAGCAGCTTAGGGTGGGGGGTTCAAGAGACCCAGTACTTC
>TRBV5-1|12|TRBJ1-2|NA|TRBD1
CASSATGEGYTF
TGCGCCAGCAGCGCGACAGGGGAGGGCTACACCTTC
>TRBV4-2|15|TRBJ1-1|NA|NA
CASSQLGSRNTEAFF
TGTGCCAGCAGCCAATTGGGGAGTCGAAACACTGAAGCTTTCTTT
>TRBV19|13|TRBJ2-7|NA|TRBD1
CASRAGGAYEQYF
TGTGCCAGCCGGGCAGGGGGCGCCTACGAGCAGTACTTC
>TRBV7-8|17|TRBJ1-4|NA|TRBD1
CASSLLLDRGRGEKLFF
TGTGCCAGCAGCTTACTTCTGGACAGGGGGCGTGGGGAAAAACTGTTTTTT
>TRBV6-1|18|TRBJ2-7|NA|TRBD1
CASSEFGQGASKSYEQYF
TGTGCCAGCAGTGAATTCGGGCAGGGGGCCTCCAAGTCCTACGAGCAGTACTTC
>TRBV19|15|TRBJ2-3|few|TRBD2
CASNPGTSRSDTQYF
TGTGCCAGTAATCCCGGGACTAGTAGATCAGATACGCAGTATTTT
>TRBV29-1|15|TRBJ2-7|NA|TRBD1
CSVNDRDRDWDEQYF
TGCAGCGTTAACGACCGGGACAGGGATTGGGACGAGCAGTACTTC
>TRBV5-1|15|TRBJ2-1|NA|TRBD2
CASSQISGSSYEQFF
TGCGCCAGCAGCCAGATTAGCGGGAGCAGCTATGAGCAGTTCTTC
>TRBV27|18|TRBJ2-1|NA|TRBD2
CASIPRGLAGEWVKEQFF
TGTGCCAGCATCCCCCGGGGACTAGCGGGAGAATGGGTGAAGGAGCAGTTCTTC
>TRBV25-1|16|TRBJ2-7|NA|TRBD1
CASKSEVGQGDRGQYF
TGTGCCAGCAAATCGGAAGTGGGACAGGGAGACCGCGGGCAGTACTTC
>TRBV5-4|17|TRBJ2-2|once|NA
CASRQKDRGAHTGELFF
TGTGCCAGCAGACAAAAGGATCGGGGGGCCCACACCGGGGAGCTGTTTTTT
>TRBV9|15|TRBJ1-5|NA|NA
CASSVDGTPYQPQHF
TGTGCCAGCAGCGTAGATGGGACACCCTATCAGCCCCAGCATTTT
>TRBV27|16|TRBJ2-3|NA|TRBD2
CASSLYSGGLTDTQYF
TGTGCCAGCAGTTTATATAGCGGGGGACTCACAGATACGCAGTATTTT
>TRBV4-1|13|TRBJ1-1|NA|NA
CASSRRRDTEAFF
TGCGCCAGCAGCCGACGGAGGGACACTGAAGCTTTCTTT